This record covers a single T cell receptor beta chain. Its matching antigen is unknown. Using RNA transcripts, the TCR beta CDR3 regions were amplified. In the first round, RT-PCR was carried out with HTBI primers, and a multiplex PCR formed the second round. MiXCR, run by TCRdb on the multiplex PCR reads, gives a single entry per CDR3 protein. The profile covers 650,000 to 900,000 distinct CDR3 sequences, with roughly 40% appearing a single time and 44% taken by the ten largest. The sample belongs to a study of Graves' ophthalmopathy and Graves' hyperthyroidism. Study-level information: Researchers obtained peripheral blood at initial diagnosis, before any treatment had begun.

Trimming stripped 5 bases from V and 8 bases from J, with 7 bases between. The CDR3 totals 12 residues. Germline loops: CDR1 SEHNR, CDR2 FQNEAQ (reference sequence). Study-wide points: Ophthalmopathy progression cases were predicted by the model with approximately 66% sensitivity and 72.22% specificity.

Donors with ophthalmopathy: moderate-to-severe activity, CAS ≥3, NOSPECS ≥4, duration under 3 months. Sequencing was carried out using peripheral blood. V is TRBV7-9 and J is TRBJ2-6; the D is unclear. The TCR originated in an adult man with Graves' ophthalmopathy. The CDR3, as DNA: TGTGCCAGCAGCCAAGGGACCAACGTCCTGACTTTC. Translating gives CASSQGTNVLTF.